The rows below give T cell receptor beta chains drawn from one sample of a study of PD-L1 blockade in urothelial cancer. Clones were sequenced by immunoSEQ multiplex PCR, and TCRdb holds only the in-frame ones, with some missing. The sample contains about 74,000 clones, about nine tenths of which appear only once. This sample comprised PBMCs, obtained around atezolizumab (anti-PD-L1) treatment. These receptors all come from a man aged 70-80 years with urothelial cancer. Each CDR3 is given with its conserved first and last residue. A D gene is named only where the DNA matches it firmly. A clone size is listed for some rows: how often the clone was seen (once, few, many), or a class if it is expanded.

. | TRBD1 | TRBJ1-2 | TRBV29-1 | CSVGGQGFGYTF | TGCAGCGTTGGGGGACAGGGGTTTGGCTACACCTTC
. | TRBD2 | TRBJ2-7 | TRBV28 | CASSLLVGSSGSYEQYF | TGTGCCAGCAGTTTATTAGTTGGGTCTAGCGGCTCCTACGAGCAGTACTTC
. | . | TRBJ2-1 | TRBV4-2 | CASSQDLIAVPTNEQFF | TGTGCCAGCAGCCAAGATTTAATAGCGGTTCCTACTAATGAGCAGTTCTTC
. | . | TRBJ2-7 | TRBV7-8 | CASSLAPGGFGNEQYF | TGTGCCAGCAGCTTAGCCCCGGGGGGCTTCGGTAACGAGCAGTACTTC
. | . | TRBJ1-4 | TRBV19 | CASSIGGGPATNEKLFF | TGTGCCAGTAGTATAGGAGGAGGGCCGGCAACTAATGAAAAACTGTTTTTT
. | TRBD1 | TRBJ2-7 | TRBV11-2 | CASSLYATGGGYEQYF | TGTGCCAGCAGCTTATACGCGACAGGGGGAGGGTACGAGCAGTACTTC
. | TRBD1 | TRBJ1-1 | TRBV19 | CASRGRQGRAEAFF | TGTGCCAGTAGGGGGAGACAGGGTCGCGCTGAAGCTTTCTTT
. | TRBD2 | TRBJ2-1 | TRBV9 | CASSVGQREGEQFF | TGTGCCAGCAGCGTAGGCCAGCGGGAAGGGGAGCAGTTCTTC
. | TRBD1 | TRBJ1-4 | TRBV5-5 | CASSLTTGGRGEKLFF | TGTGCCAGCAGCTTAACGACAGGGGGCAGGGGTGAAAAACTGTTTTTT
. | . | TRBJ2-7 | TRBV5-1 | CASRDRSFSYEQYF | TGCGCCAGCCGAGACAGGTCCTTCTCCTACGAGCAGTACTTC
. | . | TRBJ2-3 | TRBV5-1 | CASSLSGLGGTDTQYF | TGCGCCAGCAGCTTGTCAGGGCTTGGGGGCACAGATACGCAGTATTTT
. | . | TRBJ1-3 | TRBV18 | CASSPPGGNTIYF | TGTGCCAGCTCACCTCCGGGGGGAAACACCATATATTTT
. | TRBD1 | TRBJ2-7 | TRBV9 | CASSTSGGSYEQYF | TGTGCCAGCAGCACATCAGGGGGCTCCTACGAGCAGTACTTC
. | . | TRBJ1-2 | TRBV12-2 | CASRLVGCKGAEGYTF | TGTGCAAGTCGCTTAGTAGGTTGTAAGGGGGCTGAGGGCTACACCTTC
. | TRBD2 | TRBJ2-7 | TRBV5-1 | CASSLIASGRAEQYF | TGCGCCAGCAGCTTGATCGCTAGCGGGAGGGCCGAGCAGTACTTC
. | TRBD1 | TRBJ1-5 | TRBV19 | CASSIVGTGVTSNQPQHF | TGTGCCAGTAGTATAGTTGGGACAGGGGTAACAAGCAATCAGCCCCAGCATTTT
once | TRBD1 | TRBJ2-3 | TRBV19 | CASSTLTGGRGTDTQYF | TGTGCCAGTAGTACCCTGACAGGGGGAAGAGGCACAGATACGCAGTATTTT
. | . | TRBJ2-5 | TRBV9 | CASSPPWASGGGGETQYF | TGTGCCAGCAGCCCGCCATGGGCTAGTGGAGGGGGGGGAGAGACCCAGTACTTC
. | TRBD2 | TRBJ2-7 | TRBV7-8 | CASSLASGSYEQYF | TGTGCCAGCAGCTTGGCTAGCGGGAGTTACGAGCAGTACTTC
. | . | TRBJ2-7 | TRBV28 | CASSFGALSYEQYF | TGTGCCAGCAGTTTCGGAGCGCTATCCTACGAGCAGTACTTC
. | TRBD1 | TRBJ2-3 | TRBV9 | CASSVVGTGHTDTQYF | TGTGCCAGCAGCGTAGTAGGGACAGGTCACACAGATACGCAGTATTTT
. | TRBD2 | TRBJ2-7 | TRBV14 | CASSRTTSGRYEQYF | TGTGCCAGCAGCCGCACGACTAGCGGGAGATACGAGCAGTACTTC
. | TRBD1 | TRBJ1-1 | TRBV28 | CASSRRGTTEAFF | TGTGCCAGCAGCCGCAGGGGGACCACTGAAGCTTTCTTT
. | TRBD2 | TRBJ2-3 | TRBV6-1 | CASGGLAGGLGGTDTQYF | TGTGCCAGCGGTGGACTAGCGGGAGGGCTGGGGGGCACAGATACGCAGTATTTT
. | TRBD1 | TRBJ2-7 | TRBV5-4 | CASSAGQGASYEQYF | TGTGCCAGCAGCGCGGGACAGGGAGCCTCCTACGAGCAGTACTTC
. | TRBD1 | TRBJ1-2 | TRBV28 | CASTNSGRGGAIGYTF | TGTGCCAGCACCAATTCCGGGCGAGGGGGCGCGATTGGCTACACCTTC
. | TRBD1 | TRBJ2-3 | TRBV18 | CASSPRRKQGDTDTQYF | TGTGCCAGCTCACCACGGAGGAAACAGGGGGACACAGATACGCAGTATTTT
. | TRBD1 | TRBJ1-2 | TRBV6-5 | CASRKRQGVLDGYTF | TGTGCCAGCAGGAAACGACAGGGCGTGTTGGATGGCTACACCTTC
few | TRBD2 | TRBJ2-1 | TRBV10-1 | CASSDGASGSYEQFF | TGCGCCAGCAGTGACGGGGCTAGCGGGAGCTATGAGCAGTTCTTC
. | . | TRBJ2-2 | TRBV9 | CASSVGASNTGELFF | TGTGCCAGCAGCGTAGGAGCTAGCAACACCGGGGAGCTGTTTTTT
. | . | TRBJ2-7 | TRBV9 | CASSVGGTSAYEQYF | TGTGCCAGCAGCGTAGGGGGGACTTCGGCCTACGAGCAGTACTTC
. | TRBD2 | TRBJ2-2 | TRBV2 | CASSRTSGSTGELFF | TGTGCCAGCAGTCGGACTAGCGGGAGCACCGGGGAGCTGTTTTTT
. | . | TRBJ2-7 | TRBV7-8 | CASSPRVGYEQYF | TGTGCCAGCAGCCCGAGGGTCGGCTACGAGCAGTACTTC
. | . | TRBJ2-1 | TRBV5-1 | CASSLAPRLAHMDEQFF | TGCGCCAGCAGCTTGGCACCCCGGCTAGCCCACATGGATGAGCAGTTCTTC
. | TRBD1 | TRBJ1-2 | TRBV28 | CASSSGQGLYGYTF | TGTGCCAGCAGTTCCGGACAGGGCCTCTATGGCTACACCTTC
few | . | TRBJ1-1 | TRBV6-1 | CASTVSLQGIAFF | TGTGCCAGCACTGTTTCCCTACAGGGTATCGCTTTCTTT
. | . | TRBJ2-3 | TRBV27 | CASSFSGQGFRTDTQYF | TGTGCCAGCAGTTTCTCCGGGCAGGGGTTTCGCACAGATACGCAGTATTTT
. | . | TRBJ2-3 | TRBV7-7 | CASSFQPEDTQYF | TGTGCCAGCAGCTTCCAACCAGAAGATACGCAGTATTTT
. | TRBD2 | TRBJ2-7 | TRBV2 | CASSEDGTSGYEQYF | TGTGCCAGCAGTGAAGACGGGACTAGCGGGTACGAGCAGTACTTC
. | . | TRBJ1-2 | TRBV27 | CASSLRGGSNYGYTF | TGTGCCAGCAGTTTAAGGGGGGGTTCTAACTATGGCTACACCTTC
. | TRBD2 | TRBJ2-7 | TRBV5-1 | CASSKLAGVGDEQYF | TGCGCCAGCAGTAAACTAGCGGGAGTTGGCGACGAGCAGTACTTC
. | TRBD1 | TRBJ2-6 | TRBV6-4 | CASRNTGGSGANVLTF | TGTGCCAGCAGAAACACAGGGGGCAGTGGGGCCAACGTCCTGACTTTC
. | TRBD1 | TRBJ2-3 | TRBV27 | CASSHGQGADTQYF | TGTGCCAGCAGTCACGGACAGGGGGCAGATACGCAGTATTTT
. | . | TRBJ2-1 | TRBV5-1 | CASSPEQGRNEQFF | TGCGCCAGCAGTCCGGAGCAGGGCCGGAATGAGCAGTTCTTC
. | TRBD2 | TRBJ2-2 | TRBV27 | CASKSKRTSGNTGELFF | TGTGCCAGCAAATCGAAAAGGACTAGCGGCAACACCGGGGAGCTGTTTTTT
. | TRBD1 | TRBJ1-1 | TRBV25-1 | CASRKAGTALNTEAFF | TGTGCCAGCAGGAAAGCCGGGACAGCCCTGAACACTGAAGCTTTCTTT
. | TRBD2 | TRBJ2-5 | TRBV15 | CATSRGLAQQETQYF | TGTGCCACCAGCAGGGGACTAGCGCAGCAAGAGACCCAGTACTTC
few | TRBD2 | TRBJ2-1 | TRBV27 | CASSRLRTSGSNEQFF | TGTGCCAGCAGTCGCCTACGGACTAGCGGGAGCAATGAGCAGTTCTTC
. | . | TRBJ2-3 | TRBV5-6 | CASSPLGGHGTDTQYF | TGTGCCAGCAGCCCTCTAGGCGGTCACGGCACAGATACGCAGTATTTT
. | . | TRBJ2-5 | TRBV5-1 | CASSLAGIQETQYF | TGCGCCAGCAGCTTGGCAGGAATCCAAGAGACCCAGTACTTC
. | . | TRBJ2-7 | TRBV4-1 | CASSQLLFLEQYF | TGCGCCAGCAGCCAACTACTCTTCCTCGAGCAGTACTTC
. | TRBD1 | TRBJ2-1 | TRBV5-1 | CASSGDRDEQFF | TGCGCCAGCAGCGGCGACAGGGATGAGCAGTTCTTC
. | TRBD1 | TRBJ2-1 | TRBV18 | CASSPGQASSYNEQFF | TGTGCCAGCTCACCAGGACAGGCGAGCTCCTACAATGAGCAGTTCTTC
. | . | TRBJ2-5 | TRBV7-7 | CASSLAVTEQETQYF | TGTGCCAGCAGCTTAGCAGTGACAGAACAAGAGACCCAGTACTTC
. | . | TRBJ1-1 | TRBV14 | CASSQVGGGWRDTEAFF | TGTGCCAGCAGCCAAGTAGGGGGTGGATGGCGGGACACTGAAGCTTTCTTT
. | . | TRBJ2-7 | TRBV28 | CASRERLPSYEQYF | TGTGCCAGCAGGGAGAGACTTCCCTCCTACGAGCAGTACTTC
. | . | TRBJ1-5 | TRBV10-1 | CASSQGLDQPQHF | TGCGCCAGCAGCCAGGGACTAGATCAGCCCCAGCATTTT
. | TRBD1 | TRBJ1-3 | TRBV7-3 | CASSRDRGPGNTIYF | TGTGCCAGCAGCCGCGACAGGGGGCCTGGAAACACCATATATTTT